This T cell receptor beta chain was profiled in a study of Ad26.COV2.S vaccination and SARS-CoV-2 variants. Specified treatment: about 20 received Ad26.COV2.S at low or high dose, single or two shots; five or six received placebo; per-sample allocation not given. Samples were taken on day 63 after the first vaccine or placebo injection. Trimming cost V 10 bases and J 3 bases, with 9 bases left between them. This CDR3 has 11 amino acids. CDR1 MNHEY and CDR2 SMNVEV come from the germline V gene (reference sequence). Measured with immunoSEQ multiplex PCR; TCRdb has only the in-frame clones, and not every one. The table has 350,000 to 450,000 clones, 80% to 90% seen once. This clone was recorded only once.

The receptor comes from a person between 18 and 65 years old who received the Ad26.COV2.S COVID-19 vaccine or a placebo. The gene calls are TRBV27 and TRBJ1-1; D is ambiguous. Sequences were derived from peripheral blood, sampled in a trial of Ad26.COV2.S vaccine versus placebo. In DNA form, the CDR3 reads TGTGCCACCCAAACATACACTGAAGCTTTCTTT. It is translated as CATQTYTEAFF.